Each of the 20 T cell receptor beta chains below was sequenced from the same sample in a study of OX40 agonist ivuxolimab in advanced cancers. Profiled with immunoSEQ multiplex PCR; TCRdb holds only in-frame clones, not every one. This table holds about 59,000 clones, nearly 85% found once. The input for sequencing was CD4+ or CD8+ T cells sorted from blood, taken in a trial of the OX40 agonist ivuxolimab. These receptors originate from an adult with an advanced solid tumor such as melanoma, head and neck, liver or kidney cancer.

The J gene is TRBJ2-5, the V gene TRBV11-2; tentatively, D is TRBD2 (5 bases). The CDR3 length is 13 residues. In germline, CDR1 is SGHAT, CDR2 FQNNGV. V was clipped by 3 bases and J by 5 bases, with 10 bases between them. The CDR3 protein is CASSFSDWETQYF. In DNA, the CDR3 is TGTGCCAGCAGCTTTAGCGACTGGGAGACCCAGTACTTC.

For this clone: In the same sample, other DNA sequences code for this CDR3. The chain has TRBV20-1 and TRBJ1-2; possible D gene TRBD1, 5 bases. The germline V gene has CDR1 DFQATT and CDR2 SNEGSKA (reference sequence). Trimming removed 6 bases at V and 1 base at J, with 6 bases between. CDR3 length: 11 residues. DNA for the CDR3: TGCAGTGCGACAGATAACTATGGCTACACCTTC. As protein: CSATDNYGYTF.

This sequence joins TRBV9 and TRBJ1-3; D may be TRBD1 (5 bases). Trimming cost V 1 base and J 0 bases, with 5 bases left between them. Germline values: CDR1 SGDLS, CDR2 YYNGEE. The CDR3 covers 14 residues. The CDR3 here is CASSVQGSGNTIYF. CDR3 coding DNA: TGTGCCAGCAGCGTACAGGGCTCTGGAAACACCATATATTTT.

This clone has just a few counts. The rearrangement links TRBV28 to TRBJ2-7; D perhaps matches TRBD1 (5 bases). Per germline, CDR1 MDHEN and CDR2 SYDVKM. The CDR3 runs to 15 residues. V shed 6 bases and J shed 2 bases, with 17 bases lying between them. As DNA, the CDR3 is TGTGCCAGCAGAACGGACACCGGGTCTACCTACGAGCAGTACTTC. This translates into CASRTDTGSTYEQYF. The whole variable domain, filled in from reference TRBV28 and TRBJ2-7, reads DVKVTQSSRYLVKRTGEKVFLECVQDMDHENMFWYRQDPGLGLRLIYFSYDVKMKEKGDIPEGYSVSREKKERFSLILESASTNQTSMYLCASRTDTGSTYEQYFGPGTRLTVT.

The chain combines TRBV15 with TRBJ1-6; D is ambiguous. CDR1 and CDR2 (germline): LNHNV, YYDKDF (reference sequence). V was cut by 0 bases and J by 2 bases, with 11 bases left in between. This CDR3 spans 17 amino acids. The CDR3 DNA reads TGTGCCACCAGCAGAGACGCCCTTAACCCCTATAATTCACCCCTCCACTTT. Residues: CATSRDALNPYNSPLHF.

J is TRBJ1-2 and V is TRBV30, with a weak D call TRBD1 (5 bases). Germline V CDR1 and CDR2: GTSNPN, SVGIG (reference sequence). V was cut by 7 bases and J by 7 bases, with 10 bases left in between. The CDR3 is made up of 10 amino acids. CDR3 coding DNA: TGTGCCTCCTACAGGCGTGGCTACACCTTC. Encoded protein: CASYRRGYTF.

The chain is built from TRBV28 and TRBJ1-2; no clear D. V lost 1 base and J 4 bases, leaving 7 bases between the germline ends. Germline values: CDR1 MDHEN, CDR2 SYDVKM. CDR3 length: 13 residues. The CDR3 region is CASSLLDGYGYTF. As DNA, the CDR3 is TGTGCCAGCAGTTTATTGGACGGCTATGGCTACACCTTC.

V and J are TRBV5-1 and TRBJ1-4; a weak D match, TRBD1 (5 bases). V was pared by 0 bases and J by 8 bases, with 17 bases between. This CDR3 has 16 residues. CDR1 and CDR2 (germline): SGHRS, YFSETQ. CDR3 amino acids: CASSLVGALSGEKLFF. CDR3 sequence (DNA): TGCGCCAGCAGCTTGGTCGGGGCCCTCAGTGGAGAAAAACTGTTTTTT.

V usage is TRBV29-1 and J usage is TRBJ2-1; 12 bases align to TRBD2. The CDR3 loop spans 16 amino acids. CDR1 is SQVTM, CDR2 ANQGSEA, per germline. V dropped 3 bases and J dropped 2; count of bases not matched to a gene: 5. This CDR3 reads CSVEASGRGTYNEQFF. The CDR3 DNA sequence: TGCAGCGTTGAGGCTAGCGGGAGGGGGACCTACAATGAGCAGTTCTTC.

The V and J genes are TRBV12-2 and TRBJ1-1. TRBV12-2 corresponds to a pseudogene. This CDR3 has 15 amino acids. CDR3 sequence: CASRLFFPGDTEAFF. DNA for the CDR3: TGTGCAAGTCGCTTATTCTTTCCTGGGGACACTGAAGCTTTCTTT.

This clone appeared once. The rearrangement joins TRBV5-8 to TRBJ1-4, with D perhaps matching TRBD1 (6 bases). Trimming cost V 7 bases and J 6 bases, with 16 bases left between them. CDR1 is SGHTS and CDR2 is YDEGEE in the germline V gene. The CDR3 contains 14 residues. CDR3 residues: CASPYWGGDEKLFF. CDR3 bases: TGTGCCAGCCCCTACTGGGGGGGCGATGAAAAACTGTTTTTT.

The DNA of the CDR3 is TGTGCCACCAGCAGAGATCAGCAGGCCCAGCATTTT. Its translation: CATSRDQQAQHF. V gene TRBV15 combines with J gene TRBJ1-5; D ambiguous. CDR1 LNHNV and CDR2 YYDKDF come from the germline V gene (reference sequence). The CDR3 contains 12 residues. Trimming pared 0 bases from V and 11 bases from J, leaving 8 bases between.

The gene calls are TRBV7-2 and TRBJ2-3; tentative D call: TRBD1 (5 bases). The V end was cut by 2 bases, the J end by 1 base, with 7 bases between. In germline, CDR1 is SGHTA, CDR2 FQGNSA. The CDR3 extends over 14 amino acids. For the CDR3, the DNA is TGTGCCAGCAGCTTAATACAGGGCACAGATACGCAGTATTTT. It translates to CASSLIQGTDTQYF.

The chain carries TRBV29-1 and TRBJ2-7, with 9 positions matching TRBD1. In germline, CDR1 is SQVTM, CDR2 ANQGSEA. The CDR3 is 17 amino acids. With 3 bases clipped from V and 6 bases from J, the junction kept 18 bases outside the gene matches. In nucleotides, the CDR3 is TGCAGCGTTGAGGCGGTTGGTAGGGGGACAGGGCAAAGCGAGCAGTACTTC. Residues: CSVEAVGRGTGQSEQYF.

The J gene is TRBJ2-7, the V gene TRBV10-3, with 7 bases aligning to TRBD2. This CDR3 contains 15 residues. V shed 2 bases and J 0 bases; nucleotides not matched to a gene: 4. Germline V gene sequence: CDR1 ENHRY, CDR2 SYGVKD. This chain's CDR3 is CAISEGEGYSYEQYF. DNA of the CDR3: TGTGCCATCAGTGAGGGGGAGGGATACTCCTACGAGCAGTACTTC.

The chain combines TRBV9 with TRBJ1-3; D remains unclear. Germline CDR1 is SGDLS and CDR2 is YYNGEE. The CDR3 spans 14 residues. The germline V and J ends were trimmed by 2 bases and 0 bases, with 6 bases remaining between them. The CDR3 DNA sequence: TGTGCCAGCAGCGTGGAACTCTCTGGAAACACCATATATTTT. Translating it yields CASSVELSGNTIYF. The variable domain in full, with the rest retrieved from reference TRBV9 and TRBJ1-3, is DSGVTQTPKHLITATGQRVTLRCSPRSGDLSVYWYQQSLDQGLQFLIQYYNGEERAKGNILERFSAQQFPDLHSELNLSSLELGDSALYFCASSVELSGNTIYFGEGSWLTVV.

In DNA form, the CDR3 reads TGTGCCAGCAGCCCCCGTTTGGACTCGACAGGCTACACCTTC. It yields the protein CASSPRLDSTGYTF. This chain links TRBV7-2 with TRBJ1-2; no clear D gene. Germline values: CDR1 SGHTA, CDR2 FQGNSA. The CDR3 covers 14 residues. Trimming took 5 bases from V and 8 from J, leaving 18 bases between them.

V and J are TRBV4-1 and TRBJ1-4; 9 nucleotides align to TRBD1. The CDR3 runs 16 residues. The germline V gene encodes CDR1 MGHRA and CDR2 YSYEKL. V dropped 5 bases and J dropped 8; count of bases not matched to a gene: 12. CDR3 nucleotide sequence: TGCGCCAGCAGCAAAACCACCCCGGGACAGGGAGAAAAACTGTTTTTT. Its protein is CASSKTTPGQGEKLFF.

The gene calls are TRBV2 and TRBJ2-7, with TRBD2 identical over 10 bases. Germline assignment: CDR1 SNHLY and CDR2 FYNNEI. J was trimmed by 6 bases and V by 5 bases; bases with no gene match: 7. This CDR3 region has 14 residues. The CDR3, as DNA: TGTGCCAGCAGTTCCCAGGTAGCGGGGGGCGAGCAGTACTTC. Amino acid sequence: CASSSQVAGGEQYF.

This clone has only a few counts. The chain combines TRBV28 with TRBJ1-2, with D uncertain. The CDR3 runs 14 residues. Trimming left V 5 bases short and J 5 bases short, with 15 bases between. The germline V gene has CDR1 MDHEN and CDR2 SYDVKM. The CDR3 sequence is CASSPRRVGYGYTF. The CDR3 region has the DNA TGTGCCAGCAGTCCTAGGAGGGTAGGGTATGGCTACACCTTC.